Below are 10 T cell receptor beta chains sequenced from a single sample in a study of blood T cell repertoires in COVID-19. Profiled with immunoSEQ multiplex PCR; TCRdb holds only in-frame clones, not every one. In the table there are 90,000 to 100,000 clones, around nine tenths of which are singletons. The sample was peripheral blood. These receptor sequences come from a man between 60 and 75 years old with COVID-19, enrolled during active disease.

This rearrangement joins TRBV7-9 to TRBJ2-5, with TRBD1 identical over 10 bases. Per the germline V gene, CDR1 is SEHNR and CDR2 is FQNEAQ (reference sequence). The CDR3 has 17 residues. V was pared by 4 bases and J by 1 base, with 9 bases of the junction left unmatched. CDR3 DNA: TGTGCCAGCAGCTCCATTCCGGGACAGGGGACCCAAGAGACCCAGTACTTC. Encoded protein: CASSSIPGQGTQETQYF.

The CDR3 is CASSQETGQETQYF. The CDR3 DNA sequence: TGTGCCAGCAGCCAAGAAACGGGGCAAGAGACCCAGTACTTC. The chain joins TRBV3-1 (or the pseudogene TRBV3-2) to TRBJ2-5; D possibly corresponds to TRBD2 (5 bases). The CDR3 loop spans 14 amino acids. The ends were cut back, 0 bases at V and 2 bases at J, with 7 bases in the middle. CDR1 and CDR2 from the germline V gene are LGHDT and YNNKEL (reference sequence).

V usage is TRBV19 and J usage is TRBJ2-2; 9 nucleotides match TRBD1. V shed 2 bases and J 3 bases; nucleotides not matched to a gene: 7. This CDR3 region has 17 residues. CDR1 and CDR2 (germline): LNHDA, SQIVND (reference sequence). Here the CDR3 DNA reads TGTGCCAGTAGTATACCTGGGGACAGGGAGGACACCGGGGAGCTGTTTTTT. This sequence encodes CASSIPGDREDTGELFF. The variable domain in full, with the rest retrieved from reference TRBV19 and TRBJ2-2, is DGGITQSPKYLFRKEGQNVTLSCEQNLNHDAMYWYRQDPGQGLRLIYYSQIVNDFQKGDIAEGYSVSREKKESFPLTVTSAQKNPTAFYLCASSIPGDREDTGELFFGEGSRLTVL.

J is TRBJ1-2 and V is TRBV5-1; 9 bases match TRBD1. Germline V CDR1 and CDR2: SGHRS, YFSETQ. Trimming cost V 0 bases and J 4 bases; bases outside gene matches: 4. CDR3 length: 15 amino acids. DNA for the CDR3: TGCGCCAGCAGCTTGGGGGGACAGGGCTTCTATGGCTACACCTTC. Amino acids: CASSLGGQGFYGYTF.

The CDR3 DNA reads as TGTGCCAGTAGCGGAGAATACAATGAGCAGTTCTTC. This gives the protein CASSGEYNEQFF. The chain links TRBV19 to TRBJ2-1; D is unresolved. This CDR3 is built from 12 residues. The V gene lost 6 bases and the J gene lost 4 bases, with 7 bases spanning the gap. Germline V gives CDR1 LNHDA, CDR2 SQIVND (reference sequence).

The chain couples TRBV24-1 to TRBJ2-2; 7 positions agree with TRBD1. Germline V gene sequence: CDR1 KGHDR, CDR2 SFDVKD. The CDR3 spans 14 residues. V gave up 7 bases and J gave up 5 bases; unmatched junction bases: 6. The DNA for the CDR3 is TGTGCCACCAGAGGGGGCGTAAGAACCGGGGAGCTGTTTTTT. It yields the protein CATRGGVRTGELFF.

The chain carries TRBV5-1 and TRBJ2-7; D is unclear. Trimming pared 0 bases from V and 2 bases from J, leaving 6 bases between. Germline V CDR1 and CDR2: SGHRS, YFSETQ. The CDR3 contains 13 residues. The CDR3 DNA follows: TGCGCCAGCAGCTTGGAACAAACCTACGAGCAGTACTTC. Its protein product is CASSLEQTYEQYF.

This rearrangement joins TRBV2 to TRBJ1-5; 8 bases are a match to TRBD1. The CDR3 length is 14 residues. V trimming: 5 bases; J trimming: 5 bases; junction bases outside the gene matches: 5. Germline loops: CDR1 SNHLY, CDR2 FYNNEI. The DNA of the CDR3 is TGTGCCAGCAGTTTGGACAGGGAGGATCAGCCCCAGCATTTT. This encodes CASSLDREDQPQHF.

The chain is built from TRBV7-9 and TRBJ2-1; 12 bases line up with TRBD1. Germline CDR1 SEHNR, CDR2 FQNEAQ (reference sequence). V was pared by 5 bases and J by 7 bases, with 9 bases of the junction left unmatched. There are 16 residues in the CDR3. DNA of the CDR3: TGTGCCAGCAGCACACCGGGACAGGGGGCATATAATGAGCAGTTCTTC. Residues: CASSTPGQGAYNEQFF.

This clone turned up a few times. The chain joins TRBV6-1 to TRBJ1-5, with 9 bases lining up with TRBD1. J gave up 1 base and V 2 bases, and 12 bases lay outside the gene matches. This CDR3 spans 19 amino acids. Germline lookup yields CDR1 MNHNS and CDR2 SASEGT. The CDR3, as DNA: TGTGCCAGCAGTGAATCCGGCCTAACAGGGGGCGGAAGCAATCAGCCCCAGCATTTT. Encoded protein: CASSESGLTGGGSNQPQHF.